The source of this T cell receptor beta chain is a study of shared clonotypes between healthy human individuals. Study observations and caveats: Investigators collected only blood, and repertoires in tissues likely differ.

Germline V gives CDR1 SNHLY, CDR2 FYNNEI. V lost 8 bases, J lost 4 bases, and 8 bases stayed unmatched. The CDR3 has 14 residues. Researchers ran the assay at a deep level. Several immunoSEQ plates held equal portions of the genomic DNA taken from each subset. Authors' processing steps: ImmunoSEQ junction-only sequences lacked quality scores, so their filtering differed. Profiled with immunoSEQ multiplex PCR; TCRdb holds only in-frame clones, not every one. V, J and clone size were drawn from that table, and D and trimming were deduced from the DNA. The sample shows about 480,000 clones, 79% of them seen only once. Concerning this clone itself: As yet, its antigen is unknown.

The receptor was derived from a woman aged 40-49 years in good health. Some clones in this sample may be carry-over from other donors' samples. The rearrangement links TRBV2 to TRBJ2-3; 8 bases are shared with TRBD2. Specimen: PBMCs. For the CDR3, the DNA is TGTGCCAGCGATCCGGGACTAGTGCCAGATACGCAGTATTTT. Amino acids: CASDPGLVPDTQYF.